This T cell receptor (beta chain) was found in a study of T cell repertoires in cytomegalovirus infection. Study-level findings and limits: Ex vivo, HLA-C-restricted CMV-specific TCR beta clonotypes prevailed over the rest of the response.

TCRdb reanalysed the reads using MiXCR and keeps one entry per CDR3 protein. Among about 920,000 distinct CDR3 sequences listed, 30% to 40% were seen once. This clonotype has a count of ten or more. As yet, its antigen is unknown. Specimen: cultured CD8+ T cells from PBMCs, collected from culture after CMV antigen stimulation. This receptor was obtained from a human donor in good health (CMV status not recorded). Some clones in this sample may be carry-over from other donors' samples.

The CDR3 region is CASSYGLAGLYNEQFF. The CDR3, as DNA: TGTGCCAGCAGTTACGGACTAGCGGGACTTTACAATGAGCAGTTCTTC. This chain uses TRBV6-5 with TRBJ2-1; TRBD2 matches at 12 bases. With 2 bases clipped from V and 4 bases from J, the junction kept 3 bases outside the gene matches. The CDR3 totals 16 residues. From germline, CDR1 is MNHEY and CDR2 SVGAGI.